This T cell receptor (beta chain) was identified during a study of human T cells and chemical hapten exposure. The overall study: An area of 2 cm by more than 1.5 cm on upper inner arm skin received 2% DPC for sensitization.

Using its own MiXCR run on the RACE reads, TCRdb lists one record per CDR3 protein. The repertoire holds about 69,000 distinct CDR3 sequences, with about a tenth as singletons. Notes on this clonotype: Its antigen remains unknown.

Specified time point: patch test 2, 6 weeks after DPC sensitization. The treatment is: therapeutic diphenylcyclopropenone sensitization with weekly scalp DPC. At patch-test visits, sampling came before the patch test. Trimming removed 6 bases from V and 1 base from J; junction bases left unmatched: 4. The length of the CDR3 is 14 residues. Germline-derived CDR1 and CDR2 are ENHRY and SYGVKD. Study-level findings and limits: Significantly more large CDR3 similarity clusters were formed by expanded TCRs than by controls.

The TCR originated in a woman between 50 and 59 years old with alopecia areata. Some clones in this sample may be carry-over from other donors' samples. This material consisted of whole blood, taken in connection with sensitization to the hapten diphenylcyclopropenone (DPC). This chain connects TRBV10-3 to TRBJ2-7, with TRBD2 matching over 9 bases. The CDR3 nucleotides read TGTGCCATCAGCGGCGGGAGGGCATCCTACGAGCAGTACTTC. Amino acids: CAISGGRASYEQYF.